These 27 T cell receptor beta chains were all obtained from the same sample, sequenced in a study of Tregs in tolerant kidney transplant recipients. Assay: immunoSEQ multiplex PCR; the TCRdb copy retains only in-frame clones and omits some. Of 200,000 to 300,000 clones listed, about 80% are singletons. The sample consisted of CD4+ T cells from blood. The source is a human donor in good health.

The chain joins TRBV19 to TRBJ2-1; the match to TRBD2 covers 8 bases. The germline V gene has CDR1 LNHDA and CDR2 SQIVND (reference sequence). J gave up 2 bases and V 3 bases, and 3 bases lay outside the gene matches. This CDR3 is built from 15 residues. CDR3 sequence reads: CASSIDSGAYNEQFF. CDR3 DNA: TGTGCCAGTAGTATTGATAGCGGGGCCTACAATGAGCAGTTCTTC.

The V and J genes are TRBV14 and TRBJ2-7; D remains ambiguous. The CDR3 consists of 12 residues. CDR1 is SGHDN, CDR2 FVKESK, per germline. V was clipped by 1 base and J by 4 bases, with 5 bases between them. CDR3 loop: CASSQVRYEQYF. The CDR3 bases are TGTGCCAGCAGCCAAGTGAGGTACGAGCAGTACTTC.

The rearrangement joins TRBV5-1 to TRBJ1-1; D not certain. Germline CDR1 is SGHRS and CDR2 is YFSETQ. CDR3 length equals 14 residues. V dropped 0 bases and J dropped 0 bases, with 6 bases sitting between them. CDR3 loop: CASSLGSVNTEAFF. In DNA, the CDR3 is TGCGCCAGCAGCTTGGGCAGCGTGAACACTGAAGCTTTCTTT.

The V gene is TRBV7-2, the J gene TRBJ2-7, with a possible D match to TRBD2 (5 bases). The ends were cut back, 6 bases at V and 7 bases at J, with 16 bases in the middle. The CDR3 sequence is 13 residues long. CDR1 and CDR2 from the germline V gene are SGHTA and FQGNSA. The CDR3 DNA follows: TGTGCCAGCAGTCCCCTACGGGAATTTGAGCAGTACTTC. It yields the protein CASSPLREFEQYF.

This sequence joins TRBV7-9 and TRBJ1-4; a possible D gene is TRBD1 (5 bases). Per germline, CDR1 SEHNR and CDR2 FQNEAQ (reference sequence). CDR3 length: 14 amino acids. V gave up 2 bases and J gave up 1 base, with 5 bases separating them. CDR3 residues: CASSLQGTNEKLFF. Written as DNA, the CDR3 is TGTGCCAGCAGCTTACAGGGAACTAATGAAAAACTGTTTTTT. Together with reference TRBV7-9 and TRBJ1-4, the CDR3 gives the full variable domain: DTGVSQNPRHKITKRGQNVTFRCDPISEHNRLYWYRQTLGQGPEFLTYFQNEAQLEKSRLLSDRFSAERPKGSFSTLEIQRTEQGDSAMYLCASSLQGTNEKLFFGSGTQLSVL.

In this sample, this clone turned up once. The chain combines TRBV11-2 with TRBJ2-1; 14 nucleotides align to TRBD2. This CDR3 is 18 amino acids long. Germline CDR1 SGHAT, CDR2 FQNNGV. After removal of 6 bases from V and 4 bases from J, the junction contained 11 bases not matched to a gene. As DNA, the CDR3 is TGTGCCAGCAGGCGTCCGGGACTAGCGGGAGCCGGGTACAATGAGCAGTTCTTC. The encoded protein is CASRRPGLAGAGYNEQFF.

J is TRBJ1-5 and V is TRBV19, with D perhaps matching TRBD1 (5 bases). The V end lost 7 bases, the J end lost 15 bases, and 37 bases lay between the germline ends. This CDR3 is 18 amino acids long. From germline, CDR1 is LNHDA and CDR2 SQIVND (reference sequence). CDR3 sequence: CASTRRAGRNQPGLLVHF. The CDR3 region has the DNA TGTGCCAGTACCCGGCGGGCAGGGCGCAATCAGCCCGGCCTGTTGGTGCATTTT.

The chain couples TRBV7-8 to TRBJ1-6; tentatively, D is TRBD1 (5 bases). Trimming took off 1 base at V and 10 bases at J, with 11 bases between the two ends. This CDR3 spans 14 amino acids. Germline lookup yields CDR1 SGHVS and CDR2 FQNEAQ. CDR3 amino acids: CASSLGVRASPLHF. The DNA for the CDR3 is TGTGCCAGCAGCTTAGGCGTCAGGGCCTCACCCCTCCACTTT.

The genes are TRBV7-6 and TRBJ2-5, with D hard to call. Germline-derived CDR1 and CDR2 are SGHVS and FNYEAQ. This CDR3 spans 14 amino acids. Trimming removed 1 base at V and 3 bases at J, with 9 bases between. The CDR3 is CASSLEPMEETQYF. Written as DNA, the CDR3 is TGTGCCAGCAGCTTAGAGCCTATGGAAGAGACCCAGTACTTC.

The chain couples TRBV7-9 to TRBJ1-1; the D is unclear. The CDR3 covers 16 residues. Germline CDR1 SEHNR, CDR2 FQNEAQ (reference sequence). The V gene lost 4 bases and the J gene lost 0 bases, with 15 bases spanning the gap. This CDR3 reads CASSSWPMYMNTEAFF. Written as DNA, the CDR3 is TGTGCCAGCAGCTCTTGGCCGATGTATATGAACACTGAAGCTTTCTTT.

This chain links TRBV6-1 with TRBJ1-2; maybe TRBD1 (5 bases). The V gene lost 4 bases and the J gene lost 8 bases, with 14 bases spanning the gap. Germline-derived CDR1 and CDR2 are MNHNS and SASEGT. The CDR3 is made up of 13 amino acids. The CDR3 reads CASSVSGRIGYTF. CDR3 coding DNA: TGTGCCAGCAGTGTTTCAGGGAGAATAGGCTACACCTTC.

This clone came up a few times. This sequence joins TRBV27 and TRBJ2-7, with 14 bases aligning to TRBD2. The germline CDR1 and CDR2 sequences are MNHEY and SMNVEV (reference sequence). This CDR3 spans 15 amino acids. With 6 bases clipped from V and 6 bases from J, the junction kept 7 bases outside the gene matches. The CDR3 sequence: CASSSPGLAGAEQYF. DNA for the CDR3: TGTGCCAGCAGCTCCCCGGGACTAGCGGGGGCCGAGCAGTACTTC.

With respect to this clone: The junction shows a germline mismatch at one end, possibly a read error. The V and J genes are TRBV10-3 and TRBJ2-7; TRBD1 or TRBD2 may be the D gene (6 bases each). The CDR3 contains 15 residues. CDR1 ENHRY and CDR2 SYGVKD come from the germline V gene. The CDR3 DNA reads TGTGCCATCAGTGAGGTGGGGGGCGGGGTCTACGAGCGGTACTTC. This sequence encodes CAISEVGGGVYERYF.

The chain links TRBV2 to TRBJ1-4; D may be TRBD1 (5 bases). The CDR3 totals 13 residues. The germline gives CDR1 SNHLY, CDR2 FYNNEI. V lost 7 bases and J lost 8, with 14 bases in between. The CDR3 DNA sequence: TGTGCCAGCATGAGGAGGGGAAAAGAAAAACTGTTTTTT. Protein: CASMRRGKEKLFF.

The V and J genes are TRBV2 and TRBJ2-3, with a possible D match to TRBD1 (6 bases). CDR1 and CDR2 from the germline V gene are SNHLY and FYNNEI. V was cut by 7 bases and J by 5 bases, with 13 bases left in between. CDR3 length: 13 amino acids. CDR3 in amino acids: CASILQGVDTQYF. CDR3 coding DNA: TGTGCCAGCATCTTACAGGGCGTAGATACGCAGTATTTT. The whole variable domain, remainder taken from reference TRBV2 and TRBJ2-3, is EPEVTQTPSHQVTQMGQEVILRCVPISNHLYFYWYRQILGQKVEFLVSFYNNEISEKSEIFDDQFSVERPDGSNFTLKIRSTKLEDSAMYFCASILQGVDTQYFGPGTRLTVL.

The V and J genes are TRBV14 and TRBJ2-5; D is perhaps TRBD1 (5 bases). Germline lookup yields CDR1 SGHDN and CDR2 FVKESK. This CDR3 spans 15 amino acids. The V and J ends lost 4 bases and 1 base respectively, with 13 bases between them. CDR3 DNA: TGTGCCAGCAGCCCAGGGTATTCGGGCCAAGAGACCCAGTACTTC. Residues: CASSPGYSGQETQYF.

As to this clone: In the same sample, other DNA sequences code for this CDR3. This chain uses TRBV29-1 with TRBJ2-3, with D perhaps matching TRBD2 (7 bases). Germline lookup yields CDR1 SQVTM and CDR2 ANQGSEA. The CDR3 loop spans 13 amino acids. Trimming cost V 4 bases and J 3 bases, with 11 bases left between them. CDR3 in amino acids: CSVVGGATDTQYF. The CDR3 DNA reads TGCAGCGTTGTTGGGGGGGCAACAGATACGCAGTATTTT.

This chain links TRBV5-6 with TRBJ2-7; D is undetermined. The CDR3 consists of 14 residues. V was clipped by 4 bases and J by 2 bases, with 13 bases between them. Per germline, CDR1 SGHDT and CDR2 YYEEEE. The CDR3 DNA is TGTGCCAGCAGCCACGCTATTGACGCCTACGAGCAGTACTTC. It is translated as CASSHAIDAYEQYF.

The chain couples TRBV19 to TRBJ1-3; D not certain. Germline CDR1 reads LNHDA; CDR2 reads SQIVND (reference sequence). CDR3 length: 14 residues. V gave up 5 bases and J gave up 4 bases, with 12 bases separating them. The CDR3 nucleotides read TGTGCCAGTAGTCCTCCTGGAACGGGAAACACCATATATTTT. Translating it yields CASSPPGTGNTIYF.

The chain couples TRBV5-1 to TRBJ1-4; 9 nucleotides agree with TRBD1. The CDR3 totals 14 residues. The V gene's germline CDR1 is SGHRS and CDR2 YFSETQ. V shed 4 bases, J shed 6 bases, and the junction held 4 bases outside the gene matches. Here the CDR3 DNA reads TGCGCCAGCAGCCCGGACAGGGGTGATGAAAAACTGTTTTTT. It yields the protein CASSPDRGDEKLFF. Together with reference TRBV5-1 and TRBJ1-4, the CDR3 gives the full variable domain: KAGVTQTPRYLIKTRGQQVTLSCSPISGHRSVSWYQQTPGQGLQFLFEYFSETQRNKGNFPGRFSGRQFSNSRSEMNVSTLELGDSALYLCASSPDRGDEKLFFGSGTQLSVL.

The chain couples TRBV15 to TRBJ2-7; TRBD1 matches at 7 bases. The CDR3 contains 14 residues. V lost 1 base to trimming and J lost 1 base; unmatched junction nucleotides: 1. Looked up from germline, CDR1 is LNHNV and CDR2 is YYDKDF (reference sequence). This CDR3 is CATSRGGQSYEQYF. Written as DNA, the CDR3 is TGTGCCACCAGCAGAGGGGGACAGTCCTACGAGCAGTACTTC.

The chain uses TRBV11-3 and TRBJ2-7, with 7 nucleotides matching TRBD1. The CDR3 totals 15 residues. CDR1 and CDR2 (germline): SGHNT, YENEEA. The ends lost 2 bases at V and 7 bases at J; junction bases unmatched: 11. CDR3 in amino acids: CASSLSPTGPGEQYF. The CDR3 coding sequence is TGTGCCAGCAGCTTATCCCCGACAGGGCCTGGGGAGCAGTACTTC.

The gene calls are TRBV19 and TRBJ1-1, with D possibly matching TRBD1 (5 bases). Between the trimmed V and J ends, which lost 6 bases and 1 base, there was a span of 12 bases. CDR3 length: 14 amino acids. Germline V CDR1 and CDR2: LNHDA, SQIVND (reference sequence). CDR3: CASSSQVTNTEAFF. The CDR3, as DNA: TGTGCCAGTAGCTCACAGGTCACGAACACTGAAGCTTTCTTT.

The CDR3 spells CASSIRTSGPEQFF. CDR3 DNA sequence: TGTGCCAGCAGCATCAGGACTAGCGGACCCGAGCAGTTCTTC. The chain carries TRBV11-2 and TRBJ2-1; 10 nucleotides match TRBD2. This CDR3 contains 14 residues. Trimming cost V 5 bases and J 10 bases; bases outside gene matches: 8. Germline V gives CDR1 SGHAT, CDR2 FQNNGV.

This clone was counted only a few times. Written as DNA, the CDR3 is TGCGCCAGCAGCTTGGGACTGTTGGGCAGCACAGATACGCAGTATTTT. Amino acids: CASSLGLLGSTDTQYF. The chain links TRBV5-1 to TRBJ2-3, with unresolved D. This CDR3 contains 16 residues. Between the trimmed V and J ends, which lost 0 bases and 0 bases, there was a span of 11 bases. From germline, CDR1 is SGHRS and CDR2 YFSETQ.

V usage is TRBV5-1 and J usage is TRBJ1-1; no clear D gene. This CDR3 region has 13 residues. CDR1 is SGHRS, CDR2 YFSETQ, per germline. Trimming left V 3 bases short and J 4 bases short, with 10 bases between. The CDR3 spells CASSSLEGTEAFF. DNA of the CDR3: TGCGCCAGCAGCTCCCTGGAGGGCACTGAAGCTTTCTTT.

The genes are TRBV5-1 and TRBJ2-7; TRBD2 matches 10 bases. Germline lookup yields CDR1 SGHRS and CDR2 YFSETQ. The CDR3 is 15 amino acids. V gave up 2 bases and J gave up 1 base; unmatched junction bases: 3. The CDR3 DNA reads as TGCGCCAGCAGCTTTCTAGCGGGGGAGTCCTACGAGCAGTACTTC. Translation gives CASSFLAGESYEQYF.